The sequence of this T cell receptor (beta chain) was determined in a study of T-cell memory formation after mild COVID-19. Deletions cut 5 bases from V and 2 bases from J, with 9 bases between. Germline lookup yields CDR1 LGHDT and CDR2 YNNKEL (reference sequence). The CDR3 is 13 amino acids. This clonotype was seen many times. TCRdb passed the 5' RACE reads through MiXCR, listing each CDR3 protein once. Here the sample spans roughly 450,000 distinct CDR3 sequences, about 18% being singletons. This sequence was found in an adult woman who had mild COVID-19 (a few samples of this study predate the infection). Cell type and time point are not known. Specimen: PBMCs or a T cell subset sorted from them (not recorded which). V usage is TRBV3-1 and J usage is TRBJ1-1; weak D call: TRBD1 (5 bases). The CDR3 protein is CASSADSNTEAFF. The DNA of the CDR3 is TGTGCCAGCAGCGCAGACAGTAACACTGAAGCTTTCTTT.